This T cell receptor beta chain was identified in a study of blood T cell repertoires in COVID-19 (dated by TCRdb to the early 2020s). As for the study more broadly: Samples from collaborators originated in the United States, Italy and Spain and spanned both the acute and convalescent phases of COVID-19. A de-identified subject ID, COVID-19 status, age in years and sex were almost always included in the sample metadata. The prospective study material was composed of cDNA or gDNA derived from T cells, B-cell-depleted T cells, or PBMCs. Where HLA class I and class II types were available, the types were taken from metadata supplied by the sample provider, not from assay-based typing. The samples were drawn from the first 160 participants of the ongoing ImmuneRACE study and from 1,254 subjects provided by 6 global collaborators. The dataset comprised deeply sampled blood TCRbeta repertoires from subjects exposed to, actively infected with, or recovered from COVID-19. A freely available public database, intended as a resource for researchers studying the immune response to SARS-CoV-2, is where the repertoires were released.

A second Seattle source provided samples from volunteer blood donors who had recovered from COVID-19. Collaborating institutions collected whole blood in K2EDTA tubes following their own protocols. Collaborator samples were shipped for TCRbeta analysis as frozen whole blood, isolated PBMCs, or DNA extracted from either sample type. To note about this clone: What this receptor recognizes is not known. Per-base qualities were not stored, and no clone one base away is much larger. The same CDR3 can be traced to other DNA sequences in this sample.

The immunoSEQ Assay, a bias-controlled multiplex PCR, was used to amplify TCRbeta CDR3 regions from genomic DNA. Under the source paper's analysis protocol: Nucleated cell counts per sample were estimated from amplification of reference gene primers within the assay. To quantify the absolute abundance of each unique TCRbeta CDR3 rearrangement, sequence reads were collapsed and filtered. Productive Simpson clonality was computed per sample as the square root of Simpson's diversity index over productive rearrangements. In TCRdb, the immuneACCESS table is reduced to in-frame sequences with V and J assigned. These tables do not hold every clone; where another copy was compared, an unresolved V gene accounts for under half, and the others remain unexplained. V, J and clone size reflect that table, while D and trimming were determined from the DNA. This sample comprises about 140,000 clones, approximately 87% of them detected only once. The leading ten clones occupy about two fifths of the sample.

Study-wide findings and limitations: The quantity of clinical and demographic metadata differed by source and by participant and was supplied without curation.

The germline V gene (reference sequence) sets CDR1 to LNHDA and CDR2 to SQIVND. The CDR3 spans 14 residues, from the cysteine through the phenylalanine. The read is trimmed to its CDR3 DNA, 42 bases read in frame from base 1. From V the trimming removes 6 bases and from J it removes 4 bases, while the gene matches leave 7 bases of the junction unaccounted for. The chain was built from TRBV19 and TRBJ1-1, with TRBD1 matching 8 junction bases. This TCR was recovered from a man in his fifties or sixties who had recovered from COVID-19. The specimen was peripheral blood. The DNA sequence is given as TGTGCCAGTAGCCCCGGACAGGGAGGCACTGAAGCTTTCTTT. Its product reads: CASSPGQGGTEAFF.